This T cell receptor (beta chain) was captured in a study of early T cells in non-severe SARS-CoV-2 infection. General study findings and limits: In VDJdb matching, anti-spike CD8 responses were favored while private and CD4 specificities went missing.

This clonotype has at least ten counts. The antigen is unknown. Tagging with unique molecular identifiers was applied to individual cDNA molecules. TCRdb ran MiXCR on the 5' RACE reads and lists one entry per CDR3 protein. Found here are some 50,000 distinct CDR3 sequences, 5% to 6% of them singletons; the top ten hold 5% to 6.5%. V trimming: 6 bases; J trimming: 3 bases; junction bases outside the gene matches: 11. CDR3 length: 16 residues. Germline V gene lookup returns CDR1 MDHEN and CDR2 SYDVKM. The sequence came from an adult who was a healthcare worker with PCR-confirmed SARS-CoV-2 infection or an uninfected control (not recorded which). The rearrangement uses TRBV28 and TRBJ2-5; TRBD2 aligns across 9 bases. This specimen consisted of whole blood, obtained at baseline. The CDR3 loop reads CASRPHSPSGEETQYF. CDR3 sequence (DNA): TGTGCCAGCAGACCCCACTCCCCTAGCGGGGAAGAGACCCAGTACTTC.